This T cell receptor beta chain is from a study of cytomegalovirus exposure and HLA in healthy donors. Study-level findings and limits: Researchers counted roughly 150 TCR beta chains as cytomegalovirus-associated. An observed cluster of highly shared sequence variants was recorded as a likely sequencing artifact.

The CDR3 has 15 residues. CDR1 and CDR2 from the germline V gene are SEHNR and FQNEAQ (reference sequence). V was clipped by 5 bases and J by 6 bases, with 19 bases between them. The PCR used 60 Vbeta and 13 Jbeta primers. The protocol was immunoSEQ multiplex PCR, while the TCRdb copy is restricted to in-frame clones and leaves out a portion. This sample contains 35,000 to 50,000 clones. On this clone: As yet, its antigen is unknown.

The clonotype originates from a woman aged 25 to 39 in good health and CMV-seropositive. Sequenced sample: PBMCs. The chain has TRBV7-9 and TRBJ1-1, with D uncertain. CDR3 amino acids: CASSSDRERRAEAFF. As DNA, the CDR3 is TGTGCCAGCAGCAGTGATCGGGAGCGACGGGCTGAAGCTTTCTTT.